The present TCR beta chain was sequenced within a study of graft-versus-host responses after intestinal transplantation. Study-wide context: Multivisceral, liver-intestinal, or isolated intestinal grafts went to recipients. Every recipient had anti-thymocyte globulin induction and around three years of tacrolimus plus steroids.

Overall study findings and caveats: Among circulating GvH clones, peak levels were associated with early post-transplant declines in HvG clones. Investigators detected GvH clones in recipient marrow, with some emerging earlier in ileum or blood.

Notes on this clone: Its antigen is as yet unknown. In this CDR3 the conserved last residue, phenylalanine or tryptophan, is missing, so a read error is likely. No DNA is shown, since the ends of the CDR3 on it are uncertain; the CDR3 is the one TCRdb lists.

Germline V gene sequence: CDR1 SGDLS, CDR2 YYNGEE. The CDR3 spans 10 residues, counting both ends. TCRdb's table, derived via immunoSEQ multiplex PCR, lists solely in-frame clones and lacks some. This sample has some 100,000 clones; approximately 84% occur once, and the top ten carry more than 0.75%. The rearrangement links TRBV9 to TRBJ2-7; whether TRBD2, the table's D call, matches the DNA was not checked. The material sequenced was unstimulated CD4+ T cells sorted from spleen or lymph node cells, taken before transplant. This TCR was recovered from a human donor who was the organ donor for an intestinal transplant. CDR3 loop: CASTQPKTPA.